This T cell receptor (beta chain) was observed in a study of blood T cell repertoires in COVID-19. Study background: Sites across the United States, Italy and Spain contributed samples from acute and convalescent COVID-19. The cDNA or gDNA used as material had been derived from T cells, B-cell-depleted T cells, or PBMCs.

The CDR3 sequence is 16 residues long. The V end lost 4 bases, the J end lost 0 bases, and 11 bases lay between the germline ends. The germline gives CDR1 SGHDT, CDR2 YYEEEE. TCRdb keeps only in-frame clones here, not all; method: immunoSEQ multiplex PCR. The sample yields 150,000 to 200,000 clones, approximately 88% seen once. Participant age was roughly 18 to 95 years, and participants resided in about two dozen US areas. Researchers sorted participants into cohorts using their self-reported clinical history. The sequence was obtained from a woman aged 55-70 years who had recovered from COVID-19. Sequencing was carried out using PBMCs or T cells enriched from blood (not recorded which). The chain joins TRBV5-6 to TRBJ2-6; TRBD1 might be the D (5 bases). In DNA form, the CDR3 reads TGTGCCAGCAGCGGCCGTAGGGGCTCTGGGGCCAACGTCCTGACTTTC. This gives the protein CASSGRRGSGANVLTF.